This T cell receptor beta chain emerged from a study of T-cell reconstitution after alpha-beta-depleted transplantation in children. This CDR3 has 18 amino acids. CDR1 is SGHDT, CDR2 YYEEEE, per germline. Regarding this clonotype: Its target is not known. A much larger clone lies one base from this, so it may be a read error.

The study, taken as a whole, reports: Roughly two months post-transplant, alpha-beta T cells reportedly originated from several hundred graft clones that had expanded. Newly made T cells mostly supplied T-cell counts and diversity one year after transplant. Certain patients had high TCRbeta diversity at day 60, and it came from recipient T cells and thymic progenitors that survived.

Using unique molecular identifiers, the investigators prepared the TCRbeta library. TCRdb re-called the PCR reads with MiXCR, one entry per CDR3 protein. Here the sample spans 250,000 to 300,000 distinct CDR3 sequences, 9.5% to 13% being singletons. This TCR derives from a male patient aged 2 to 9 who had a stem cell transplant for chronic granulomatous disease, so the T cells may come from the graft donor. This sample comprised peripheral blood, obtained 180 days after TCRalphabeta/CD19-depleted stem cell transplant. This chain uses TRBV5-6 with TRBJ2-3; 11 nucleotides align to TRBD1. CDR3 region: CASSFGTGGAASKDTQYF. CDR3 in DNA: TGTGCCAGCAGCTTCGGGACAGGGGGGGCGGCTAGCAAAGATACGCAGTATTTT.